Presented here are 17 T cell receptor beta chains from one specimen sequenced in a study of Ad26.COV2.S vaccination and SARS-CoV-2 variants. This sample's treatment: around 19 received Ad26.COV2.S at low or high dose, single or two shots; 5 received placebo; per-sample allocation not given. Following the first vaccine or placebo injection, samples were taken on day 63. Method: immunoSEQ multiplex PCR; TCRdb's copy keeps in-frame clones and lacks some. The repertoire holds about 250,000 clones, with about 89% as singletons. This sample comprised peripheral blood, obtained in a trial of Ad26.COV2.S vaccine versus placebo. All receptors come from a person between 18 and 65 years old who received the Ad26.COV2.S COVID-19 vaccine or a placebo.

This clone appeared a single time. This rearrangement joins TRBV3-1 (or the pseudogene TRBV3-2) to TRBJ2-3; a weak D match, TRBD2 (6 bases). CDR1 and CDR2 (germline): LGHDT, YNNKEL (reference sequence). The CDR3 runs 16 residues. V was trimmed by 0 bases and J by 8 bases, leaving 18 bases between them. The CDR3 protein is CASSQDGKRAIGTQYF. The CDR3 DNA is TGTGCCAGCAGCCAAGATGGAAAGCGGGCCATAGGTACGCAGTATTTT.

DNA of the CDR3: TGTGCCAGCTGCCCGTACGGCGGACGTCAGCCCCAGCATTTT. Its protein product is CASCPYGGRQPQHF. This sequence joins TRBV3-1 (or the pseudogene TRBV3-2) and TRBJ1-5; D is uncertain. The V and J ends lost 8 bases and 6 bases respectively, with 17 bases between them. The CDR3 covers 14 residues. Germline CDR1 reads LGHDT; CDR2 reads YNNKEL (reference sequence).

CDR3: CASSEIGYYNEQFF. The CDR3, as DNA: TGTGCCAGCAGTGAAATAGGTTACTACAATGAGCAGTTCTTC. The rearrangement uses TRBV2 and TRBJ2-1; no clear D. Trimming removed 2 bases from V and 3 bases from J, with 8 bases in between. The CDR3 loop spans 14 amino acids. Germline V gene data show CDR1 as SNHLY and CDR2 as FYNNEI.

This chain joins TRBV9 and TRBJ2-2, with D perhaps matching TRBD2 (6 bases). In germline, CDR1 is SGDLS, CDR2 YYNGEE. The germline V and J ends were trimmed by 0 bases and 4 bases, with 13 bases remaining between them. The CDR3 runs 16 residues. The CDR3 DNA is TGTGCCAGCAGCGTAGCGGGCAGGAGGGGCACCGGGGAGCTGTTTTTT. Its protein product is CASSVAGRRGTGELFF.

This chain connects TRBV27 to TRBJ1-1; D gene uncertain. Germline CDR1 reads MNHEY; CDR2 reads SMNVEV (reference sequence). This CDR3 has 11 amino acids. The V and J ends lost 6 bases and 8 bases respectively, with 10 bases between them. In nucleotides, the CDR3 is TGTGCCAGCAGGGGTTATGGGGAAGCTTTCTTT. It yields the protein CASRGYGEAFF.

The chain combines TRBV6-2 or TRBV6-3 with TRBJ2-7; D gene uncertain. The V gene's germline CDR1 is MNHEY and CDR2 SVGEGT. V was cut by 2 bases and J by 2 bases, with 10 bases left in between. The CDR3 has 14 amino acids. The CDR3 DNA reads TGTGCCAGCAGTTACAGGTTTTCCACCTACGAGCAGTACTTC. Its translation: CASSYRFSTYEQYF.

The chain employs TRBV4-2 and TRBJ2-3; 10 nucleotides match TRBD2. Trimming took 4 bases from V and 4 from J; bases not matched to a gene: 11. The germline CDR1 and CDR2 sequences are LGHNA and YNFKEQ. This CDR3 contains 17 residues. The CDR3 loop is CASSPLGLAGDADTQYF. In DNA, the CDR3 is TGTGCCAGCAGCCCCCTTGGGCTAGCGGGAGACGCAGATACGCAGTATTTT.

This clone was seen a single time. The chain uses TRBV30 and TRBJ1-5; D remains ambiguous. CDR3 size: 13 residues. Trimming stripped 6 bases from V and 0 bases from J, with 9 bases between. CDR1 is GTSNPN, CDR2 SVGIG, per germline (reference sequence). The CDR3 loop reads CACTDNSNQPQHF. The CDR3 DNA sequence: TGTGCCTGTACAGATAATAGCAATCAGCCCCAGCATTTT. The full variable domain, completed using reference TRBV30 and TRBJ1-5, is SQTIHQWPATLVQPVGSPLSLECTVEGTSNPNLYWYRQAAGRGLQLLFYSVGIGQISSEVPQNLSASRPQDRQFILSSKKLLLSDSGFYLCACTDNSNQPQHFGDGTRLSIL.

J is TRBJ2-1 and V is TRBV19; weak D call: TRBD2 (6 bases). Trimming shortened V by 5 bases and J by 2 bases, and 13 bases separated the two germline ends. Germline assignment: CDR1 LNHDA and CDR2 SQIVND (reference sequence). The CDR3 is 15 residues long. The CDR3 loop reads CASSSDWTTYNEQFF. The CDR3 DNA reads as TGTGCCAGTAGTTCGGACTGGACTACCTACAATGAGCAGTTCTTC.

The rearrangement joins TRBV29-1 to TRBJ1-2; D call uncertain. Looked up from germline, CDR1 is SQVTM and CDR2 is ANQGSEA. CDR3 length: 14 residues. Trimming stripped 3 bases from V and 5 bases from J, with 16 bases between. The CDR3 DNA sequence: TGCAGCGTTGAGATCGGATCGACTCAATATGGCTACACCTTC. Translating it yields CSVEIGSTQYGYTF.

The CDR3 sequence: CASSQESYGYTF. The CDR3, as DNA: TGTGCCAGCAGCCAGGAGAGCTATGGCTACACCTTC. The rearrangement uses TRBV2 and TRBJ1-2; D call uncertain. The CDR3 loop spans 12 amino acids. The germline V gene encodes CDR1 SNHLY and CDR2 FYNNEI. The V end lost 6 bases, the J end lost 4 bases, and 9 bases lay between the germline ends.

The chain carries TRBV7-8 and TRBJ1-4; D possibly corresponds to TRBD1 (5 bases). Per the germline V gene, CDR1 is SGHVS and CDR2 is FQNEAQ. Trimming cost V 3 bases and J 2 bases, with 19 bases left between them. The CDR3 sequence is 18 residues long. The CDR3 nucleotides are TGTGCCAGCAGCTTTAAGACAGCCATCTGGGGTACTAATGAAAAACTGTTTTTT. Amino acid sequence: CASSFKTAIWGTNEKLFF.

The chain recombines TRBV7-8 with TRBJ2-1; D ambiguous. The CDR3 has 16 residues. Germline loops: CDR1 SGHVS, CDR2 FQNEAQ. V lost 4 bases and J lost 8, with 21 bases in between. The DNA of the CDR3 is TGTGCCAGCAGCTATAGAGCCCCCGCGAGCGCCGATGAGCAGTTCTTC. It is translated as CASSYRAPASADEQFF.

The chain combines TRBV5-6 with TRBJ1-2; D gene uncertain. This CDR3 contains 13 residues. In germline, CDR1 is SGHDT, CDR2 YYEEEE. V lost 3 bases and J 3 bases, leaving 9 bases between the germline ends. CDR3 in amino acids: CASSYDGYYGYTF. In nucleotides, the CDR3 is TGTGCCAGCAGCTACGACGGTTACTATGGCTACACCTTC.

J is TRBJ1-5 and V is TRBV7-6; the D gene is possibly TRBD1 (5 bases). The CDR3 is 13 residues long. Germline values: CDR1 SGHVS, CDR2 FNYEAQ. V gave up 5 bases and J gave up 7 bases, with 12 bases separating them. In DNA, the CDR3 is TGTGCCAGCAGCCCAAGGGAGGGGCAGCCCCAGCATTTT. Amino acid sequence: CASSPREGQPQHF.

This chain connects TRBV6-1 to TRBJ1-2, with a possible D match to TRBD1 (6 bases). The CDR3 totals 15 residues. V was pared by 0 bases and J by 0 bases, with 8 bases between. CDR1 is MNHNS and CDR2 is SASEGT in the germline V gene. As DNA, the CDR3 is TGTGCCAGCAGTGAAGCGACAGGAGCTAACTATGGCTACACCTTC. Residues: CASSEATGANYGYTF.

This clone was counted only a few times. The rearrangement links TRBV2 to TRBJ1-2; 7 bases align to TRBD1. V lost 0 bases, J lost 4 bases, and 23 bases stayed unmatched. CDR1 SNHLY and CDR2 FYNNEI come from the germline V gene. The CDR3 is made up of 21 amino acids. The CDR3: CASSEATPGQSMRLRFYGYTF. CDR3 in DNA: TGTGCCAGCAGTGAAGCCACACCGGGACAGTCAATGAGATTACGGTTCTATGGCTACACCTTC.